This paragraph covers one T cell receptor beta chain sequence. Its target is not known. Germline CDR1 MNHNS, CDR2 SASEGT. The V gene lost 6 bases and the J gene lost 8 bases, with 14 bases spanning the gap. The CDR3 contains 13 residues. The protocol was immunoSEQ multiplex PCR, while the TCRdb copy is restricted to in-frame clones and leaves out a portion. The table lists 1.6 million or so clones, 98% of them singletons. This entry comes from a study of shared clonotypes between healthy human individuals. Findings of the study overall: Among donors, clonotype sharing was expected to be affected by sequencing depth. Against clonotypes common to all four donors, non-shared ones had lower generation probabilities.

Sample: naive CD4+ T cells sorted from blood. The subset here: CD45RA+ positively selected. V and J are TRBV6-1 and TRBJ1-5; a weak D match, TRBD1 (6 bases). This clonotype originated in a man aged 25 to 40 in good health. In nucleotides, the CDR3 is TGTGCCAGCAGGTACAGGGTTGGAGAGCCCCAGCATTTT. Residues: CASRYRVGEPQHF.